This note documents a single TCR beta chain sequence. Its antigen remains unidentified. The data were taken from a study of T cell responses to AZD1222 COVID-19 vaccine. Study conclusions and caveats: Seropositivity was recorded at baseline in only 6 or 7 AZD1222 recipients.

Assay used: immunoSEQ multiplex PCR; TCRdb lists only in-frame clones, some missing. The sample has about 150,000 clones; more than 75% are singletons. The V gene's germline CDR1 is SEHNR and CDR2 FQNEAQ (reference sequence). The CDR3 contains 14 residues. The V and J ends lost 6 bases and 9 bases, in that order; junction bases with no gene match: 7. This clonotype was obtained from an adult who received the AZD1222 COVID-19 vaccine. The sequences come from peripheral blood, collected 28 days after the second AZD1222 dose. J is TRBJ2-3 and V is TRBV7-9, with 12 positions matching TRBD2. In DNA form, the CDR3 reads TGTGCCAGCAGGAGACTAGCGGGAGAAAGGACGCAGTATTTT. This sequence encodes CASRRLAGERTQYF.